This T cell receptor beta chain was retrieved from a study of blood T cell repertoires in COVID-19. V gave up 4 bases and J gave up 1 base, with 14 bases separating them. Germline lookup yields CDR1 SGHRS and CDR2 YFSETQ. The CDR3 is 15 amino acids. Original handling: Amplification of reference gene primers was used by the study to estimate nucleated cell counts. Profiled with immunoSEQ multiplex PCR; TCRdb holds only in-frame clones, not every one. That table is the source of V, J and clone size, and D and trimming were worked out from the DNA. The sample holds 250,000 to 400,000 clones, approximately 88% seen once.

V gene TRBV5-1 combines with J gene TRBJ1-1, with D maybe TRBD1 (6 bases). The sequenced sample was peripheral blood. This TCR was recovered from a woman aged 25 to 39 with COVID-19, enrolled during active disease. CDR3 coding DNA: TGCGCCAGCAGCCCCACACAGGGACCGAACACTGAAGCTTTCTTT. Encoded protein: CASSPTQGPNTEAFF.